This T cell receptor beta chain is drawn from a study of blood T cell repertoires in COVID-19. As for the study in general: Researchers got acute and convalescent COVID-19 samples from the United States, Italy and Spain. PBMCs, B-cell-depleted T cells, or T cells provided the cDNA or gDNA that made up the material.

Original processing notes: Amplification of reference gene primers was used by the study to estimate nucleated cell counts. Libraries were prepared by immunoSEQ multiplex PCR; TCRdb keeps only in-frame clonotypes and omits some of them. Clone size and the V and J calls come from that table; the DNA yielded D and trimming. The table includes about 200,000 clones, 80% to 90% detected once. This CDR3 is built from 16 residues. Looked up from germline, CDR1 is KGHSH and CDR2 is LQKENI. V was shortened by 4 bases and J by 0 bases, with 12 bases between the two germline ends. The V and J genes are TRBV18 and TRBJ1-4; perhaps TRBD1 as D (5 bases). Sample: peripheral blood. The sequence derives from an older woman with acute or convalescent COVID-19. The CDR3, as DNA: TGTGCCAGCTCACTAAACCAGGGTGCAACTAATGAAAAACTGTTTTTT. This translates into CASSLNQGATNEKLFF.